This paragraph covers one T cell receptor (beta chain) sequence. The antigen is not known. CDR1 and CDR2 from the germline V gene are SGHTA and FQGTGA. V lost 0 bases and J lost 3, with 8 bases in between. The CDR3 loop spans 15 amino acids. Naive CD8 cells comprised CD45RO-negative, CCR7-positively selected cells, excluding terminally differentiated effector memory CD45RA+ cells. Caucasian adults residing in Nashville, Tennessee made up all the donors. These data belong to a study of shared clonotypes between healthy human individuals. Overall study results and limits: It was observed that about 5% of naive CD4 clonotypes were shared across several donors. In this cohort, only blood was sampled, and tissue repertoires likely differ.

The authors ran the assay at deep level. TCRdb's table, derived via immunoSEQ multiplex PCR, lists solely in-frame clones and lacks some. This sample carries about 2.1 million clones, 90% to 95% of them seen once, and the ten largest clones take under 2%. This sequence originates from a man between 18 and 35 years old in good health. Some clones in this sample may be carry-over from other donors' samples. This sequence joins TRBV7-3 and TRBJ2-2; D is undetermined. The specimen sequenced was naive CD8+ T cells from PBMCs. In nucleotides, the CDR3 is TGTGCCAGCAGCTTAACGGGTCTAGACACCGGGGAGCTGTTTTTT. Amino acids: CASSLTGLDTGELFF.